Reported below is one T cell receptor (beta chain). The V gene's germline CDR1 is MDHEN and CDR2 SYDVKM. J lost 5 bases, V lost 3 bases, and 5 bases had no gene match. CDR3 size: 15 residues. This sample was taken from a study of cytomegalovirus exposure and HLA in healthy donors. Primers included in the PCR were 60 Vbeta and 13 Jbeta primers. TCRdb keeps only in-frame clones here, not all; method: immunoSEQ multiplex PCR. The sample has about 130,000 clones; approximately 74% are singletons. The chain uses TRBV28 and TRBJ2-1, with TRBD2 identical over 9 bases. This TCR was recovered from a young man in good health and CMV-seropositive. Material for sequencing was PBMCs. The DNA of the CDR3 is TGTGCCAGCAGTTTCTTTAGCGGGAGACACAATGAGCAGTTCTTC. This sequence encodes CASSFFSGRHNEQFF.